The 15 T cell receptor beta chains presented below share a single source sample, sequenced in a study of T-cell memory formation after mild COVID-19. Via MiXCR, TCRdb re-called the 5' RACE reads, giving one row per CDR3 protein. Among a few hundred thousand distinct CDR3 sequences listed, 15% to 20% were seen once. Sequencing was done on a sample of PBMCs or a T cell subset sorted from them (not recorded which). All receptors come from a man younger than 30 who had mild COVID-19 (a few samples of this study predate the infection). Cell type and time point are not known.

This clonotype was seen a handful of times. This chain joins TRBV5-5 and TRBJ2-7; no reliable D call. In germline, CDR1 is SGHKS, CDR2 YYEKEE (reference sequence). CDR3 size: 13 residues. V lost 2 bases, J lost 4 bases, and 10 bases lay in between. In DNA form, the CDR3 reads TGTGCCAGCAGCTTATTCGGACCTTACGAGCAGTACGTC. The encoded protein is CASSLFGPYEQYV.

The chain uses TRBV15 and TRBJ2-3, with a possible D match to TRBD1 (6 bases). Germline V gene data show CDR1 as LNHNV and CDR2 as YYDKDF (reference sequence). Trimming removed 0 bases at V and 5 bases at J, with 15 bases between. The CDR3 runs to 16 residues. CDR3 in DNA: TGTGCCACCAGCAGAGATTCGCCGGGACACGGAGATACGCAGTATTTT. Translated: CATSRDSPGHGDTQYF.

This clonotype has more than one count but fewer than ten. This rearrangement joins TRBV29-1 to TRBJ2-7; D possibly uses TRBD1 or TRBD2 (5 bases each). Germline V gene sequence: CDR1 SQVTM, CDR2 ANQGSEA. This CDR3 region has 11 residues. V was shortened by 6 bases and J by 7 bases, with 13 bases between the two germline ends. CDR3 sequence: CSVGDGSEQYV. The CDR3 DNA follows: TGCAGCGTGGGGGACGGTTCAGAGCAGTACGTC.

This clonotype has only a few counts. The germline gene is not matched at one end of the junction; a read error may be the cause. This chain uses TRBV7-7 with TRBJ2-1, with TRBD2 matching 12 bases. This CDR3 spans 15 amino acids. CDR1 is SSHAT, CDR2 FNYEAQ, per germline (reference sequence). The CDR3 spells CASSFTSGGLDEQFF. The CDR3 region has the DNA TGTGCTAGCAGCTTCACTAGCGGGGGGTTGGATGAGCAGTTCTTC.

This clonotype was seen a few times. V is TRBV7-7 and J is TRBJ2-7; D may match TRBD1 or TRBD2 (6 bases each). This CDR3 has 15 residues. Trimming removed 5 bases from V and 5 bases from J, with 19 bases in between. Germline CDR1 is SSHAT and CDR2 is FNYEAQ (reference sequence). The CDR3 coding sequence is TGTGCCAGCAGCCCCGGGGGAGACAGGTCGGACGAGCAGTACTTC. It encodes CASSPGGDRSDEQYF.

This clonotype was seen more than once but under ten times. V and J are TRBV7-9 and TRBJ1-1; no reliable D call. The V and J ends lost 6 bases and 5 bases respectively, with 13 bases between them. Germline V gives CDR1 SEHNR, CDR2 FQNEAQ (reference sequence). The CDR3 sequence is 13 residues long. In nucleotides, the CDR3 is TGTGCCAGCAGGGCTAGGGTGGGGACTGAAGCTTTCTTT. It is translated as CASRARVGTEAFF.

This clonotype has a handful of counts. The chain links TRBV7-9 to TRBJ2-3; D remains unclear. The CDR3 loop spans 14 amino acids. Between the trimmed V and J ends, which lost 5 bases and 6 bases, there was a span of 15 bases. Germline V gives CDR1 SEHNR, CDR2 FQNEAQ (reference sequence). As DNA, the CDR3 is TGTGCCAGCAGCCTTCTCGACTGGACGGATACGCAGTATTTT. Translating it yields CASSLLDWTDTQYF.

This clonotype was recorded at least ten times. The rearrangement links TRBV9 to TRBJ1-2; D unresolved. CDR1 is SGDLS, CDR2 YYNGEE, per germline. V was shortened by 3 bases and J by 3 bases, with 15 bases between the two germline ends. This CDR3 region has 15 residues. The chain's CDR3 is CASSAPGPTDYGYTF. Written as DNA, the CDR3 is TGTGCCAGCAGCGCTCCGGGCCCAACGGACTATGGCTACACCTTC.

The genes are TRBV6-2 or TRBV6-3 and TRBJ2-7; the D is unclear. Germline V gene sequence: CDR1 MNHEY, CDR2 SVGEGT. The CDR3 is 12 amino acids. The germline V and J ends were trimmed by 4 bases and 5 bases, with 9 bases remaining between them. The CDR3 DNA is TGTGCCAGCAGTTCGGTTTTCCACGAGCAGTACTTC. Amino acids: CASSSVFHEQYF.

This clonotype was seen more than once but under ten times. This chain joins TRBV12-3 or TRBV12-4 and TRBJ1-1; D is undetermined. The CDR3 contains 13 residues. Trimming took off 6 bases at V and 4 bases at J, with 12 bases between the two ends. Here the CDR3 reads CASSLMTVTEAFF. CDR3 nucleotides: TGTGCCAGCAGCCTCATGACGGTCACTGAAGCTTTCTTT.

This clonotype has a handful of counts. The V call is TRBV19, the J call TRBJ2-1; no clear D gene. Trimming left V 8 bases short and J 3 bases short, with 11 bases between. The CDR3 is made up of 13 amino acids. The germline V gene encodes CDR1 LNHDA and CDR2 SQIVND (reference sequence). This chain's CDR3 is CASGNPGYNEQFF. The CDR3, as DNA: TGTGCCAGTGGTAACCCGGGCTACAATGAGCAGTTCTTC.

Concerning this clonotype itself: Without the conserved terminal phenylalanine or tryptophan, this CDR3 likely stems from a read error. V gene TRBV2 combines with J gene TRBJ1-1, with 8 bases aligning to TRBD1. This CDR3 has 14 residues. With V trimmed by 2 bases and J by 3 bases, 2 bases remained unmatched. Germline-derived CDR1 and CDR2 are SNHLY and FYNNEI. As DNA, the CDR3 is TGTGCCAGCAGTGAACTGACAGGGGACACTGAAGCTTTCATT. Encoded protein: CASSELTGDTEAFI.

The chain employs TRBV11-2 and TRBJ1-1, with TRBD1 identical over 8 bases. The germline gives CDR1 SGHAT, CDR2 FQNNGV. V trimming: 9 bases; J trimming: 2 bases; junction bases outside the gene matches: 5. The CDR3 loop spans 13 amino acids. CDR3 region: CASPGQGNTEAFF. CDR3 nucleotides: TGTGCCAGTCCTGGACAGGGCAACACTGAAGCTTTCTTT.

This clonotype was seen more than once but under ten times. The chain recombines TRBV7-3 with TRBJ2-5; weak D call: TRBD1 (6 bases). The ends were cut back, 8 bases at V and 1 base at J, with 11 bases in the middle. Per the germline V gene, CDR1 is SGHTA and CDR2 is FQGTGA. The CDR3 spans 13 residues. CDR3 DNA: TGTGCCAGCCGCGAACAGGGCCAAGAGACCCAGTACTTC. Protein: CASREQGQETQYF.

The chain's CDR3 is CASSPGQGEYGYTF. The CDR3 region has the DNA TGTGCCAGCTCACCAGGACAGGGCGAGTATGGCTACACCTTC. The chain links TRBV18 to TRBJ1-2; 8 bases are a match to TRBD1. This CDR3 contains 14 residues. J lost 5 bases, V lost 2 bases, and 4 bases had no gene match. The germline V gene encodes CDR1 KGHSH and CDR2 LQKENI.